This paragraph covers one TCR beta chain sequence. This entry is derived from a study of OX40 agonist ivuxolimab in advanced cancers. Across the study: An agonistic anti-OX40 (CD134) antibody, ivuxolimab, was used to treat the patients. At approximately 83% male, the cohort had a mean age of around 56 years, ranging from about 23 to 79.

Sequenced by immunoSEQ multiplex PCR; TCRdb stores in-frame clones only, minus some. Of 45,000 to 60,000 clones detected, over 65% appear once; the ten largest clones hold more than 1.2%. The clonotype was recovered from an adult with an advanced solid tumor such as melanoma, head and neck, liver or kidney cancer. The sample consisted of CD4+ or CD8+ T cells sorted from blood, taken in a trial of the OX40 agonist ivuxolimab.

The DNA of the CDR3 is TGTGCCAGCAGTGAAACCGAGGACTATGGCTACACCTTC. This codes for CASSETEDYGYTF. The chain couples TRBV6-5 to TRBJ1-2; D is unclear. The CDR3 has 13 residues. CDR1 and CDR2 (germline): MNHEY, SVGAGI. V was cut by 5 bases and J by 3 bases, with 10 bases left in between.